This T cell receptor beta chain came from a study of cytomegalovirus exposure and HLA in healthy donors. Study outcomes and limitations: Whilst most TCR sequences proved rare, a subset of public TCRs occurred across many donors.

Primers included in the PCR were 60 Vbeta and 13 Jbeta primers. Study processing details: An analysis that came later counted some 85 million unique TCR beta chains, approximately 9.9 million shared. Clones were sequenced by immunoSEQ multiplex PCR, and TCRdb holds only the in-frame ones, with some missing. V and J calls and clone size follow that table, whereas D and trimming were derived from the DNA. The table has hundreds of thousands of clones, over 75% seen once. Germline CDR1 and CDR2: LNHNV and YYDKDF (reference sequence). This CDR3 region has 16 residues. As for this clone: The antigen is not known. Relative to the germline gene, one junction end is altered; a read error may explain this.

Material: PBMCs. The chain recombines TRBV15 with TRBJ2-7; 10 nucleotides match TRBD2. This TCR derives from a male donor in good health and CMV-seronegative. The CDR3: CATSRVASGSIYGQYF. The CDR3, as DNA: TGTGCCACCAGCAGAGTAGCTAGCGGGAGCATATACGGGCAGTACTTC.